Listed below are T cell receptor beta chains from one sample, sequenced in a study of T cell changes during pregnancy in multiple sclerosis. Using immunoSEQ multiplex PCR, the repertoire was profiled, and TCRdb retains in-frame clones only, with some absent. The sample consists of 60,000 to 85,000 clones, about 95% of them appearing once. The material was peripheral blood, obtained in the third trimester of pregnancy. These receptors came from a female donor with multiple sclerosis, enrolled in a pregnancy study. Each CDR3 is given with its conserved first and last residue. D genes are given only for firm matches.

V gene: TRBV15; D gene: .; CDR3 length: 13; J gene: TRBJ1-2; CDR3 DNA: TGTGCCACCAGCAGAGTAACAGGGTACGGCTACACCTTC; CDR3 protein: CATSRVTGYGYTF
V gene: TRBV30; D gene: TRBD1; CDR3 length: 11; J gene: TRBJ1-2; CDR3 DNA: TGTGCCTGGACGACAGGGACCTTGGGGACCTTC; CDR3 protein: CAWTTGTLGTF
V gene: TRBV14; D gene: .; CDR3 length: 14; J gene: TRBJ1-5; CDR3 DNA: TGTGCCAGCAGCCAGGGAGTTAGCAATCAGCCCCAGCATTTT; CDR3 protein: CASSQGVSNQPQHF
V gene: TRBV19; D gene: TRBD2; CDR3 length: 19; J gene: TRBJ2-1; CDR3 DNA: TGTGCCAGTAGTATAGATGGGCGGGGGGCCGCCAACTCCTACAATGAGCAGTTCTTC; CDR3 protein: CASSIDGRGAANSYNEQFF
V gene: TRBV6-5; D gene: .; CDR3 length: 13; J gene: TRBJ1-1; CDR3 DNA: TGTGCCAGCAGACAGGGCAGGAACACTGAAGCTTTCTTT; CDR3 protein: CASRQGRNTEAFF
V gene: TRBV7-9; D gene: TRBD2; CDR3 length: 15; J gene: TRBJ2-2; CDR3 DNA: TGTGCCAGCAGCTCACCCGGACTAGTGGCCGGGGAGCTGTTTTTT; CDR3 protein: CASSSPGLVAGELFF
V gene: TRBV5-4; D gene: .; CDR3 length: 13; J gene: TRBJ1-6; CDR3 DNA: TGTGCCAGCACCCCGGGGGGAACTCCACCCCTCCACTTT; CDR3 protein: CASTPGGTPPLHF
V gene: TRBV25-1; D gene: .; CDR3 length: 11; J gene: TRBJ2-2; CDR3 DNA: TGTGCCAGCGGCAACACCGGGGAGCTGTTTTTT; CDR3 protein: CASGNTGELFF
V gene: TRBV15; D gene: .; CDR3 length: 14; J gene: TRBJ1-4; CDR3 DNA: TGTGCCACCCGCCTTCGGGCAACTAATGAAAAACTGTTTTTT; CDR3 protein: CATRLRATNEKLFF
V gene: TRBV7-2; D gene: .; CDR3 length: 13; J gene: TRBJ1-5; CDR3 DNA: TGTGCCAGCAGCTTATCGGGCAATCAGCCCCAGCATTTT; CDR3 protein: CASSLSGNQPQHF
V gene: TRBV7-2; D gene: .; CDR3 length: 13; J gene: TRBJ1-3; CDR3 DNA: TGTGCCAGCATGCAGGCCTCTGGAAACACCATATATTTT; CDR3 protein: CASMQASGNTIYF